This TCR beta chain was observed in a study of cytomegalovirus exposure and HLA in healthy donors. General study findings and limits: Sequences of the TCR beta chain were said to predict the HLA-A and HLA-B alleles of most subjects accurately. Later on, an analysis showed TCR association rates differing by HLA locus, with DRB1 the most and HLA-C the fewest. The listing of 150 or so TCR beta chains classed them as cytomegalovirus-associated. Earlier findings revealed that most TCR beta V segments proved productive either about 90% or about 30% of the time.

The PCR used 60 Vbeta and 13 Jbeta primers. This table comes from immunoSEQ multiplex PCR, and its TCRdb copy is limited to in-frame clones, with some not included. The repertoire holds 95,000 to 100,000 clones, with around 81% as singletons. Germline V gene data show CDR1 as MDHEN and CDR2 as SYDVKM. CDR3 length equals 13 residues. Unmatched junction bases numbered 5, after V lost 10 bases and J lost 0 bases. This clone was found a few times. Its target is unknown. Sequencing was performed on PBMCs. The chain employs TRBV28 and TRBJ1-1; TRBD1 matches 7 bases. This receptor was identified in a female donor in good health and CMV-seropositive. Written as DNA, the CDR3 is TGTGCCACAGGGGGTCTTTTGAACACTGAAGCTTTCTTT. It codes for CATGGLLNTEAFF.